This T cell receptor beta chain comes out of a study of T cell responses to AZD1222 COVID-19 vaccine. The CDR3 consists of 15 residues. V shed 3 bases, J shed 2 bases, and the junction held 6 bases outside the gene matches. Germline V CDR1 and CDR2: LNHDA, SQIVND (reference sequence). Assay used: immunoSEQ multiplex PCR; TCRdb lists only in-frame clones, some missing. The sample carries about 130,000 clones, about 82% recorded once. The sample consisted of peripheral blood, taken on day 0 of AZD1222 vaccination. The chain recombines TRBV19 with TRBJ2-5; 7 nucleotides line up with TRBD2. The receptor was derived from an adult in good health. The CDR3 sequence is CASSIFGRGQETQYF. The CDR3 nucleotides read TGTGCCAGTAGTATCTTTGGGCGGGGGCAAGAGACCCAGTACTTC.